The entry below gives a single T cell receptor beta chain sequence along with its context. Using immunoSEQ multiplex PCR, the repertoire was profiled, and TCRdb retains in-frame clones only, with some absent. The data hold over 250,000 clones, with approximately 86% observed a single time. These data are taken from a study of blood T cell repertoires in COVID-19. Sequencing was carried out using PBMCs or T cells enriched from blood (not recorded which). This receptor was identified in a woman in her late teens or twenties who had recovered from COVID-19.

The CDR3 reads CASSYEQSNSPLHF. CDR3 DNA: TGTGCCAGCAGTTACGAACAATCGAATTCACCCCTCCACTTT. The V call is TRBV27, the J call TRBJ1-6; D is undetermined. V was pared by 4 bases and J by 7 bases, with 11 bases between. Germline lookup yields CDR1 MNHEY and CDR2 SMNVEV (reference sequence). The length of the CDR3 is 14 residues.